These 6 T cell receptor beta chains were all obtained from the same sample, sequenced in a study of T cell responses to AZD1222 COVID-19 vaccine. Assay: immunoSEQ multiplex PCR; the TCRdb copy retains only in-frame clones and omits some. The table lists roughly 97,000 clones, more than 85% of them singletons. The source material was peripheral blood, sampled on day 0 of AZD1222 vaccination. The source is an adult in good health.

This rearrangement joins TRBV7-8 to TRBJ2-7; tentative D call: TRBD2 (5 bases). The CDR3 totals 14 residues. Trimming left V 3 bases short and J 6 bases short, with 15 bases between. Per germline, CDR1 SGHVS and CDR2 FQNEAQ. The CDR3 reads CASSLRWENFEQYF. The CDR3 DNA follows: TGTGCCAGCAGCTTGAGGTGGGAGAATTTCGAGCAGTACTTC.

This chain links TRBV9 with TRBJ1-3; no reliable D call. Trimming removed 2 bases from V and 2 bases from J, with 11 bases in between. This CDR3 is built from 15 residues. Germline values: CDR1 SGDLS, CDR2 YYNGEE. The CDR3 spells CASSVGPTTGNTIYF. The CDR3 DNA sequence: TGTGCCAGCAGCGTCGGGCCAACGACTGGAAACACCATATATTTT.

In DNA form, the CDR3 reads TGCGCCAGCAGAACAGGACGGGAGGTTACAGATACGCAGTATTTT. Translation gives CASRTGREVTDTQYF. The V gene is TRBV10-2, the J gene TRBJ2-3, with 7 bases identical to TRBD2. Trimming cost V 6 bases and J 3 bases; bases outside gene matches: 9. The CDR3 spans 15 residues. Germline V gives CDR1 WSHSY, CDR2 SAAADI.

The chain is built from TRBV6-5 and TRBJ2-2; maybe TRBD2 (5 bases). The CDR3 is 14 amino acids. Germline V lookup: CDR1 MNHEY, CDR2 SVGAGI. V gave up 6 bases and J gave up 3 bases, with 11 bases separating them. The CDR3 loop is CASRGEKYTGELFF. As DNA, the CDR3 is TGTGCCAGCAGGGGAGAGAAATACACCGGGGAGCTGTTTTTT.

The CDR3 DNA sequence: TGTGCCATCCAGGGGTCTAGCGCGCATAGGGGGACCGGGGAGCTGTTTTTT. Its protein is CAIQGSSAHRGTGELFF. V gene TRBV7-2 combines with J gene TRBJ2-2; TRBD1 or TRBD2 may be the D gene (6 bases each). CDR1 is SGHTA, CDR2 FQGNSA, per germline. V gave up 10 bases and J gave up 5 bases, with 26 bases separating them. The CDR3 totals 17 residues.

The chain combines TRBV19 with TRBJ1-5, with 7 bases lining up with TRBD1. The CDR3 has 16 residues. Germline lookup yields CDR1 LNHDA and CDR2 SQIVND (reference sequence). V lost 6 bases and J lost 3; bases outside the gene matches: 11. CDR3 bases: TGTGCCAGTAGGGACAGACAGGGTTTTTCCAATCAGCCCCAGCATTTT. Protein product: CASRDRQGFSNQPQHF.